Shown below are 14 T cell receptor beta chains from a single sample sequenced in a study of blood T cell repertoires in COVID-19. TCRdb's copy holds only in-frame clones and misses some; the assay was immunoSEQ multiplex PCR. The sample lists about 270,000 clones; approximately 87% were seen once. The sample comprised peripheral blood. The receptors were sampled from a woman in her 50s with acute or convalescent COVID-19.

There are a few counts of this clone. The V and J genes are TRBV3-1 (or the pseudogene TRBV3-2) and TRBJ2-1; TRBD1 matches at 7 bases. Trimming removed 4 bases from V and 4 bases from J; junction bases left unmatched: 4. Germline CDR1 is LGHDT and CDR2 is YNNKEL (reference sequence). This CDR3 spans 14 amino acids. CDR3 DNA: TGTGCCAGCAGCCTCGGGACAGCTTACAATGAGCAGTTCTTC. This sequence encodes CASSLGTAYNEQFF.

This clone was recorded once. The J gene is TRBJ1-4, the V gene TRBV11-2; unclear D gene. Per the germline V gene, CDR1 is SGHAT and CDR2 is FQNNGV. Trimming cost V 4 bases and J 5 bases, with 11 bases left between them. This CDR3 region has 14 residues. CDR3 coding DNA: TGTGCCAGCAGCTACATCGGGAGGAATGAAAAACTGTTTTTT. Translation: CASSYIGRNEKLFF. The whole variable domain, filled in from reference TRBV11-2 and TRBJ1-4, reads EAGVAQSPRYKIIEKRQSVAFWCNPISGHATLYWYQQILGQGPKLLIQFQNNGVVDDSQLPKDRFSAERLKGVDSTLKIQPAKLEDSAVYLCASSYIGRNEKLFFGSGTQLSVL.

The rearrangement joins TRBV27 to TRBJ2-7, with TRBD1 identical over 7 bases. Germline V gives CDR1 MNHEY, CDR2 SMNVEV (reference sequence). V was clipped by 5 bases and J by 4 bases; unmatched bases: 8. This CDR3 has 14 amino acids. The CDR3 spells CASSPYGTVYEQYF. In DNA, the CDR3 is TGTGCCAGCAGTCCATACGGGACAGTTTACGAGCAGTACTTC.

The chain is built from TRBV6-4 and TRBJ1-5; TRBD1 might be the D (5 bases). Germline CDR1 reads MRHNA; CDR2 reads SNTAGT. The CDR3 sequence is 17 residues long. V lost 6 bases to trimming and J lost 1 base, with 19 bases between them. The CDR3 is CASSLTGGGGSNQPQHF. The CDR3 nucleotides are TGTGCCAGCAGCCTAACGGGCGGGGGGGGAAGCAATCAGCCCCAGCATTTT.

The rearrangement uses TRBV18 and TRBJ1-1, with D possibly being TRBD1 (5 bases). This CDR3 has 14 residues. Germline V gene data show CDR1 as KGHSH and CDR2 as LQKENI. The V gene lost 4 bases and the J gene lost 4 bases, with 13 bases spanning the gap. This CDR3 reads CASSRAGMSTEAFF. The CDR3 DNA reads TGTGCCAGCTCACGGGCAGGGATGAGCACTGAAGCTTTCTTT.

This clone showed up just a few times. The rearrangement joins TRBV9 to TRBJ1-2; tentative D call: TRBD1 (6 bases). Trimming left V 0 bases short and J 8 bases short, with 17 bases between. CDR1 is SGDLS and CDR2 is YYNGEE in the germline V gene. The CDR3 length is 15 residues. CDR3 DNA: TGTGCCAGCAGCGTAGAGGACAGCCTCACGGGCGGCTACACCTTC. Translated: CASSVEDSLTGGYTF.

The V call is TRBV6-4, the J call TRBJ2-5, with 10 bases matching TRBD2. V lost 6 bases, J lost 3 bases, and 7 bases stayed unmatched. CDR3 length: 15 residues. Germline values: CDR1 MRHNA, CDR2 SNTAGT. The CDR3, as DNA: TGTGCCAGCAGCGTCGGGACTAGCGACGAAGAGACCCAGTACTTC. This encodes CASSVGTSDEETQYF.

This clone was counted a single time. This sequence joins TRBV11-1 and TRBJ2-6, with a weak D call TRBD1 (6 bases). The CDR3 has 16 residues. Trimming shortened V by 2 bases and J by 4 bases, and 12 bases separated the two germline ends. CDR1 is SGHAT and CDR2 is FQDESV in the germline V gene (reference sequence). The CDR3 DNA is TGTGCCAGCAGCTTAAAAGACAGGTCGGGGGCCAACGTCCTGACTTTC. Encoded protein: CASSLKDRSGANVLTF.

The chain has TRBV28 and TRBJ1-3; D unclear. V shed 7 bases and J shed 0 bases, with 10 bases lying between them. The CDR3 covers 14 residues. CDR1 MDHEN and CDR2 SYDVKM come from the germline V gene. CDR3 DNA sequence: TGTGCCAGCACCCCGTGGAGCTCTGGAAACACCATATATTTT. This gives the protein CASTPWSSGNTIYF.

The chain couples TRBV19 to TRBJ2-2, with D possibly being TRBD1 (6 bases). The length of the CDR3 is 16 residues. Trimming removed 6 bases at V and 0 bases at J, with 14 bases between. The V gene's germline CDR1 is LNHDA and CDR2 SQIVND (reference sequence). CDR3: CASSPQGYSNTGELFF. CDR3 DNA: TGTGCCAGTAGCCCACAGGGTTACTCGAACACCGGGGAGCTGTTTTTT.

The gene calls are TRBV7-2 and TRBJ1-4; tentatively, D is TRBD1 (5 bases). Germline V gene sequence: CDR1 SGHTA, CDR2 FQGNSA. CDR3 length: 15 amino acids. Between the trimmed V and J ends, which lost 3 bases and 0 bases, there was a span of 8 bases. The CDR3 nucleotides are TGTGCCAGCAGCTTCGGGGGTGCAACTAATGAAAAACTGTTTTTT. Amino acids: CASSFGGATNEKLFF.

On this clone itself: Additional DNA sequences in this sample encode the identical CDR3. The V and J genes are TRBV5-1 and TRBJ1-3, with a possible D match to TRBD1 (5 bases). The CDR3 is 14 amino acids. V gave up 0 bases and J gave up 7 bases, with 11 bases separating them. Germline values: CDR1 SGHRS, CDR2 YFSETQ. This CDR3 is CASSLGQGGNTIYF. The CDR3 DNA sequence: TGCGCCAGCAGCTTGGGGCAGGGTGGCAACACCATATATTTT.

The rearrangement joins TRBV2 to TRBJ1-4, with D unresolved. Looked up from germline, CDR1 is SNHLY and CDR2 is FYNNEI. The ends were cut back, 10 bases at V and 0 bases at J, with 9 bases in the middle. The CDR3 is made up of 13 amino acids. CDR3 bases: TGTGCCATCGTACTGTCAACTAATGAAAAACTGTTTTTT. Amino acid sequence: CAIVLSTNEKLFF.

The chain links TRBV30 to TRBJ2-1; 9 nucleotides align to TRBD2. This CDR3 is 14 amino acids long. From germline, CDR1 is GTSNPN and CDR2 SVGIG (reference sequence). V lost 2 bases and J lost 9; bases outside the gene matches: 8. CDR3 residues: CAWSLAGPRREQFF. CDR3 nucleotides: TGTGCCTGGAGTCTAGCGGGGCCTAGACGTGAGCAGTTCTTC. The variable domain in full, with the rest retrieved from reference TRBV30 and TRBJ2-1, is SQTIHQWPATLVQPVGSPLSLECTVEGTSNPNLYWYRQAAGRGLQLLFYSVGIGQISSEVPQNLSASRPQDRQFILSSKKLLLSDSGFYLCAWSLAGPRREQFFGPGTRLTVL.